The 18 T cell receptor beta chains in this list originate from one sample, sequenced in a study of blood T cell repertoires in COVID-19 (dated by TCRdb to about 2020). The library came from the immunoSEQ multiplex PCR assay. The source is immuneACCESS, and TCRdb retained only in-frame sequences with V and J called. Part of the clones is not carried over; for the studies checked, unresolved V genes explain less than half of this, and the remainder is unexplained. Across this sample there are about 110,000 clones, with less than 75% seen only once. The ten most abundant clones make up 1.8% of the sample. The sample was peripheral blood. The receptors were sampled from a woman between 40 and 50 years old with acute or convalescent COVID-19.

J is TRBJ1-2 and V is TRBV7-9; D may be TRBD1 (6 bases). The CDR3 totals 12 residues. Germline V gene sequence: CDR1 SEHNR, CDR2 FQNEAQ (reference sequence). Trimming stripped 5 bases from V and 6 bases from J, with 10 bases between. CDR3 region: CASSEQGDGYTF. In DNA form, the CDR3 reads TGTGCCAGCAGCGAACAGGGAGATGGCTACACCTTC. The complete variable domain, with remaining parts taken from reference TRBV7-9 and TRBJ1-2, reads DTGVSQNPRHKITKRGQNVTFRCDPISEHNRLYWYRQTLGQGPEFLTYFQNEAQLEKSRLLSDRFSAERPKGSFSTLEIQRTEQGDSAMYLCASSEQGDGYTFGSGTRLTVV.

The CDR3 reads CASSQGLGIGSPLHF. The CDR3 DNA reads as TGCGCCAGCAGCCAAGGGCTCGGGATTGGATCACCCCTCCACTTT. The V call is TRBV4-1, the J call TRBJ1-6; D is unclear. The CDR3 loop spans 15 amino acids. V lost 1 base to trimming and J lost 10 bases, with 14 bases between them. CDR1 and CDR2 from the germline V gene are MGHRA and YSYEKL.

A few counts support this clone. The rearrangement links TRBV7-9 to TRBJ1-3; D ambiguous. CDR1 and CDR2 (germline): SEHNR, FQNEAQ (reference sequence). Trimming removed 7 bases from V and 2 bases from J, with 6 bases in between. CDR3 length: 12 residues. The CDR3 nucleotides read TGTGCCAGCACCAACGCTGGAAACACCATATATTTT. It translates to CASTNAGNTIYF. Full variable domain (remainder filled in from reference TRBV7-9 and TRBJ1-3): DTGVSQNPRHKITKRGQNVTFRCDPISEHNRLYWYRQTLGQGPEFLTYFQNEAQLEKSRLLSDRFSAERPKGSFSTLEIQRTEQGDSAMYLCASTNAGNTIYFGEGSWLTVV.

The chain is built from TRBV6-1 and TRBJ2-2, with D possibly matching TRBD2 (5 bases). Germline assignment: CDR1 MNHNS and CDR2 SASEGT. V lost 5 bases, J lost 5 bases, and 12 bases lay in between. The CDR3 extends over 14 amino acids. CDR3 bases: TGTGCCAGCAGTACGCATGAGGGAACCGGGGAGCTGTTTTTT. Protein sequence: CASSTHEGTGELFF.

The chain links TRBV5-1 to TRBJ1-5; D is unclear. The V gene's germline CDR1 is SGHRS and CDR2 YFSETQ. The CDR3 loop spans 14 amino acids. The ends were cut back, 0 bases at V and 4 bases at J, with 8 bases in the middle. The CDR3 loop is CASSLEGVNQPQHF. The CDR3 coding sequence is TGCGCCAGCAGCTTGGAGGGAGTAAATCAGCCCCAGCATTTT.

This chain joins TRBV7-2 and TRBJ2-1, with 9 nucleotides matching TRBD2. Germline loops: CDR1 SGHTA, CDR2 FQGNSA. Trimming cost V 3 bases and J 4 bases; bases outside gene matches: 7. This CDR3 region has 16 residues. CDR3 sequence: CASSLEFSGGYNEQFF. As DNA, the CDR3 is TGTGCCAGCAGCTTGGAGTTTAGCGGGGGTTACAATGAGCAGTTCTTC.

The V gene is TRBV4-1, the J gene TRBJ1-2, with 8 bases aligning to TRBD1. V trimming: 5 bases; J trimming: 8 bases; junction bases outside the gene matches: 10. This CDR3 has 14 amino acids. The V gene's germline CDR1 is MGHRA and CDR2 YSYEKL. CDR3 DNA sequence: TGCGCCAGCAGCTACCCGACAGGGGTGGGAGGCTACACCTTC. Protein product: CASSYPTGVGGYTF.

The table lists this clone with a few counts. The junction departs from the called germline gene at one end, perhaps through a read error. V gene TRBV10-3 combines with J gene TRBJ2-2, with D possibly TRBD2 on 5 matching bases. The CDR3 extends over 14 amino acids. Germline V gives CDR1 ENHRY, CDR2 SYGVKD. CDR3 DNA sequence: TGTGCCATCAGGGAGTCCTTAGCGACCGGGGAGCTGTTTTTT. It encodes CAIRESLATGELFF.

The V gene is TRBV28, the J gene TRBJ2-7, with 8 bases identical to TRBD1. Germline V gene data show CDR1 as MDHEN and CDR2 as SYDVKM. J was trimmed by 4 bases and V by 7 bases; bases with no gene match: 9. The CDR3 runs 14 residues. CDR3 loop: CASNPGQVAYEQYF. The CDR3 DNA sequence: TGTGCCAGCAATCCGGGACAGGTTGCTTACGAGCAGTACTTC.

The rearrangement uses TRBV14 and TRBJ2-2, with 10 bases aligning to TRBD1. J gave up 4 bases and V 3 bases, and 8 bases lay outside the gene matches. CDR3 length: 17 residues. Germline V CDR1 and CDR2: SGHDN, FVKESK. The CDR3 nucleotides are TGTGCCAGCAGCCACCTGACAGGGACAGGGGCCACCGGGGAGCTGTTTTTT. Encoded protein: CASSHLTGTGATGELFF. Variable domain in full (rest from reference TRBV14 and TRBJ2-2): EAGVTQFPSHSVIEKGQTVTLRCDPISGHDNLYWYRRVMGKEIKFLLHFVKESKQDESGMPNNRFLAERTGGTYSTLKVQPAELEDSGVYFCASSHLTGTGATGELFFGEGSRLTVL.

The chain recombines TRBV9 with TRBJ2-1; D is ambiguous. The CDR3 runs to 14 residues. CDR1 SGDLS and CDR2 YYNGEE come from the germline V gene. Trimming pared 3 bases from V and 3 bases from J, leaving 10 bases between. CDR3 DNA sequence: TGTGCCAGCAGCGCTACCGGGTACTACAATGAGCAGTTCTTC. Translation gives CASSATGYYNEQFF.

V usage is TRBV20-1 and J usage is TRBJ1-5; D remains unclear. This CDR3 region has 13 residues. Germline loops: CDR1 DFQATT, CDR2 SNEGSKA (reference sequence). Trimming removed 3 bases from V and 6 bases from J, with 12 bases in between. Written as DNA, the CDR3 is TGCAGTGCTAGTCCCGGGTTTCTTCAGCCCCAGCATTTT. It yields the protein CSASPGFLQPQHF.

The CDR3 loop reads CASSLFIDRALNQPQHF. CDR3 nucleotides: TGTGCCAGCAGCTTATTCATAGACAGGGCCTTGAATCAGCCCCAGCATTTT. The V and J genes are TRBV7-9 and TRBJ1-5; 7 nucleotides line up with TRBD1. CDR1 and CDR2 (germline): SEHNR, FQNEAQ (reference sequence). The CDR3 sequence is 17 residues long. J lost 4 bases, V lost 2 bases, and 11 bases had no gene match. Full variable domain (remainder filled in from reference TRBV7-9 and TRBJ1-5): DTGVSQNPRHKITKRGQNVTFRCDPISEHNRLYWYRQTLGQGPEFLTYFQNEAQLEKSRLLSDRFSAERPKGSFSTLEIQRTEQGDSAMYLCASSLFIDRALNQPQHFGDGTRLSIL.

The CDR3 loop is CASSSGGSSTGELFF. The DNA for the CDR3 is TGTGCCAGCAGCTCAGGGGGCAGTAGCACCGGGGAGCTGTTTTTT. V is TRBV5-4 and J is TRBJ2-2; 8 bases agree with TRBD1. Germline-derived CDR1 and CDR2 are SGHNT and YYREEE (reference sequence). There are 15 residues in the CDR3. J was trimmed by 4 bases and V by 3 bases; bases with no gene match: 5. Combining the CDR3 with reference TRBV5-4 and TRBJ2-2 gives the whole variable domain ETGVTQSPTHLIKTRGQQVTLRCSSQSGHNTVSWYQQALGQGPQFIFQYYREEENGRGNFPPRFSGLQFPNYSSELNVNALELDDSALYLCASSSGGSSTGELFFGEGSRLTVL.

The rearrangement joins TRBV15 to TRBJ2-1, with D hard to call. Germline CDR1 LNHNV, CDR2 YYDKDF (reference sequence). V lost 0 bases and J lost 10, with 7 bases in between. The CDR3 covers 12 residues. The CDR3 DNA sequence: TGTGCCACCAGCAGAGATTGGGCGGAGCAGTTCTTC. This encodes CATSRDWAEQFF.

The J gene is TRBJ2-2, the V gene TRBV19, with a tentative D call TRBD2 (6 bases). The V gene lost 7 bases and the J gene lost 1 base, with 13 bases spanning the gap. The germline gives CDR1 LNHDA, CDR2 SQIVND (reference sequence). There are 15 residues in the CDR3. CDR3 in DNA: TGTGCCAGTAAATGGCAGGAGGGGAACACCGGGGAGCTGTTTTTT. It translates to CASKWQEGNTGELFF.

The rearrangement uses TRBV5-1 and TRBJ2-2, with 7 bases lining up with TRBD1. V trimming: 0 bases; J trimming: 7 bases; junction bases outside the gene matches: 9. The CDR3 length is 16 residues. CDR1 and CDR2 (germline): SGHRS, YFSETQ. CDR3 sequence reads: CASSLEPGGEHGELFF. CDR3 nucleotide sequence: TGCGCCAGCAGCTTGGAGCCAGGGGGTGAACACGGGGAGCTGTTTTTT.

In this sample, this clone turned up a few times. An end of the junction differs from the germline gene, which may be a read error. The CDR3 DNA reads TGTGCCAGCAGCGAAGAATGGAGCTCTGGAAACACCATATATTTT. Translated, it gives CASSEEWSSGNTIYF. V is TRBV3-1 (or the pseudogene TRBV3-2) and J is TRBJ1-3; unclear D gene. Germline V gene lookup returns CDR1 LGHDT and CDR2 YNNKEL (reference sequence). The CDR3 is 15 amino acids.